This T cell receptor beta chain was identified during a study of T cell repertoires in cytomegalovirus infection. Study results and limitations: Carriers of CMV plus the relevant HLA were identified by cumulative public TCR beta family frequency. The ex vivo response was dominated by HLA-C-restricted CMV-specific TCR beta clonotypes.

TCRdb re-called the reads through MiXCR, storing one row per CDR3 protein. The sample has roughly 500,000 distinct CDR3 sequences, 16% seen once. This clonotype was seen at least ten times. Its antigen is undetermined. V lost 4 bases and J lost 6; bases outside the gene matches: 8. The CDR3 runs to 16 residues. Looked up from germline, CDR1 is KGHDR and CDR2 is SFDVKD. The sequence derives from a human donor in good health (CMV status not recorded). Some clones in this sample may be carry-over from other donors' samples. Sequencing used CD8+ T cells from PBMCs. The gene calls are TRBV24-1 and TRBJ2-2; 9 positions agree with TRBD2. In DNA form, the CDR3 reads TGTGCCACCAGTGACTTAGCGGGAGAAGAGCCCGGGGAGCTGTTTTTT. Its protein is CATSDLAGEEPGELFF.